A selection of T cell receptor beta chains follows, all from one sample in a study of Ad26.COV2.S vaccination and SARS-CoV-2 variants. TCRdb's copy holds only in-frame clones and misses some; the assay was immunoSEQ multiplex PCR. This table holds about 680,000 clones, around 90% found once. Specimen: peripheral blood, collected in a trial of Ad26.COV2.S vaccine versus placebo. The origin of the receptors is a person aged 18 to 59 who received the Ad26.COV2.S COVID-19 vaccine or a placebo. The CDR3 runs from the conserved cysteine through the conserved F or W. The D gene is left open where the match is weak. A clone size is listed for some rows: how often the clone was seen (once, few, many), or a class if it is expanded.

J,length,D,V,size,DNA,CDR3
TRBJ2-7,16,TRBD2,TRBV6-1,.,TGTGCCAGCAGTGAAGTATGGGGGGGGAGCTCCTACGAGCAGTACTTC,CASSEVWGGSSYEQYF
TRBJ2-3,16,.,TRBV7-9,.,TGTGCCAGCAGCTCAACTCTCACACTGAAAACAGATACGCAGTATTTT,CASSSTLTLKTDTQYF
TRBJ1-3,14,TRBD1,TRBV9,.,TGTGCCAGCAGCTTGACAGGGGCTGGAAACACCATATATTTT,CASSLTGAGNTIYF
TRBJ2-3,14,.,TRBV27,.,TGTGCCAGCAGTTTTCAAGGGTACACAGATACGCAGTATTTT,CASSFQGYTDTQYF
TRBJ2-6,14,.,TRBV27,.,TGTGCCAGCAGTCTCCGGGAAGGGGCCAACGTCCTGACTTTC,CASSLREGANVLTF
TRBJ2-1,15,TRBD2,TRBV5-5,.,TGTGCCAGCAGCTTTCTAGCGGGGGCCAACAATGAGCAGTTCTTC,CASSFLAGANNEQFF
TRBJ2-5,14,.,TRBV27,once,TGTGCCAGCAGTTTATCTGGCGGGAAGGAGACCCAGTACTTC,CASSLSGGKETQYF
TRBJ2-7,15,.,TRBV3-1/TRBV3-2,.,TGTGCCAGCAGCCAGGAACTAGCAAGAAGCTACGAGCAGTACTTC,CASSQELARSYEQYF
TRBJ2-3,16,TRBD2,TRBV11-1,.,TGTGCCAGCAGCTTAAATAGCGGGACTAGCACAGATACGCAGTATTTT,CASSLNSGTSTDTQYF
TRBJ2-3,15,.,TRBV2,.,TGTGCCAGCAGTTTAGACAGCGGGCGCACAGATACGCAGTATTTT,CASSLDSGRTDTQYF
TRBJ2-2,15,TRBD1,TRBV9,once,TGTGCCAGCAGCGTAGGGGGACAGGGCACCGGGGAGCTGTTTTTT,CASSVGGQGTGELFF
TRBJ2-3,18,TRBD2,TRBV3-1/TRBV3-2,.,TGTGCCAGCAGCCAGGACTTTTATGGACTAGCGGGCACAGATACGCAGTATTTT,CASSQDFYGLAGTDTQYF
TRBJ1-6,15,TRBD1,TRBV18,.,TGTGCCAGCTCACCTGAGGGACAGGGTAATTCACCCCTCCACTTT,CASSPEGQGNSPLHF
TRBJ2-1,16,.,TRBV3-1/TRBV3-2,.,TGTGCCAGCAGCGAAGTTGGAGAGGGGGGTTACAATGAGCAGTTCTTC,CASSEVGEGGYNEQFF
TRBJ2-2,12,.,TRBV3-1/TRBV3-2,once,TGTGCCAGCAGCCAGTTAATCGGGGAGCTGTTTTTT,CASSQLIGELFF
TRBJ1-1,12,.,TRBV30,.,TGTGCCTGGAGTTGGGGGAACACTGAAGCTTTCTTT,CAWSWGNTEAFF
TRBJ2-3,15,TRBD2,TRBV5-4,.,TGTGCCAGCAGCTTGGGGCGGGGGGAGACAGATACGCAGTATTTT,CASSLGRGETDTQYF
TRBJ2-1,16,.,TRBV7-2,.,TGTGCCAGCAGCTTAGTGGCGGGGAGAACCTACAATGAGCAGTTCTTC,CASSLVAGRTYNEQFF
TRBJ2-7,15,TRBD2,TRBV7-2,.,TGTGCCAGCAGCTTAGGTTCTAGCGGGAGTCACGAGCAGTACTTC,CASSLGSSGSHEQYF
TRBJ1-2,12,.,TRBV3-1/TRBV3-2,.,TGTGCCAGCAGCCAATTTGGGATTGGCTACACCTTC,CASSQFGIGYTF